This TCR beta chain comes out of a study of blood T cell repertoires in COVID-19. Overall study context: Both acute and convalescent COVID-19 samples were obtained from the United States, Italy and Spain. Sources were T cells, B-cell-depleted T cells, or PBMCs; the material itself was cDNA or gDNA.

Per the study methods: By means of reference gene primer amplification, nucleated cell counts were estimated. This table comes from immunoSEQ multiplex PCR, and its TCRdb copy is limited to in-frame clones, with some not included. For V, J and clone size, that table is used; D and trimming come from the DNA. The sample has fewer than 80,000 clones; around nine tenths are singletons. The ends were cut back, 2 bases at V and 4 bases at J, with 12 bases in the middle. The CDR3 totals 14 residues. CDR1 is SGHTS, CDR2 YDEGEE, per germline. This chain joins TRBV5-8 and TRBJ1-1; a possible D gene is TRBD1 (6 bases). Sequencing was performed on peripheral blood. This receptor was taken from a woman between 45 and 60 years old with active or convalescent COVID-19. CDR3 protein: CASSFHQGITEAFF. The CDR3 DNA follows: TGTGCCAGCAGCTTTCACCAGGGGATCACTGAAGCTTTCTTT.